This T cell receptor (beta chain) appears in the sequencing data of a study of metastatic and nonmetastatic thyroid tumors. Whole-study context: Where malignant and benign thyroid patients were concerned, repertoires were compared across blood and tumor or nodule tissue. Regarding the study as a whole: Benign nodules were reported to have significantly lower TCR beta diversity than malignant thyroid tumors, in blood and tumor.

A note on this clone: The target antigen is unknown. Mismatch with germline at one junction end may stem from a read error.

The CDR3 consists of 13 residues. Germline lookup yields CDR1 SGHRS and CDR2 YFSETQ. TCRdb re-called clones from the PCR reads using MiXCR. The sample shows tens of thousands of clones, around 10% of them seen only once. Every patient was untreated before thyroid surgery. This TCR was sampled from a male donor with papillary thyroid cancer or a benign thyroid nodule (not recorded which). Some clones in this sample may be carry-over from other donors' samples. The chain couples TRBV5-1 to TRBJ2-7; D unclear. Sequenced material: blood. The CDR3 sequence is CASSLWSSYEQYF. Written as DNA, the CDR3 is TGTGCCAGCAGCTTGTGGAGCTCCTACGAGCAGTACTTC.